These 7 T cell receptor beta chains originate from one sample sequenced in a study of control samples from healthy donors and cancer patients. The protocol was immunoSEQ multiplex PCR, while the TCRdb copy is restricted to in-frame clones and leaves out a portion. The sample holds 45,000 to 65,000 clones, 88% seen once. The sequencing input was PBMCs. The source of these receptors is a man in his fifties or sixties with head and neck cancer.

In nucleotides, the CDR3 is TGTGCCAGCAGCTCGGGACTAGCTGGGGAGACCCAGTACTTC. It encodes CASSSGLAGETQYF. This chain joins TRBV11-3 and TRBJ2-5; TRBD2 matches 9 bases. The ends lost 4 bases at V and 5 bases at J; junction bases unmatched: 5. Germline-derived CDR1 and CDR2 are SGHNT and YENEEA. The CDR3 is made up of 14 amino acids.

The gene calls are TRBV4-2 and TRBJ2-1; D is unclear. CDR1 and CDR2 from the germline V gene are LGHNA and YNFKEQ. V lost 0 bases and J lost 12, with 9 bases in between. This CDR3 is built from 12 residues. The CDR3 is CASSQEARRQFF. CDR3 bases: TGTGCCAGCAGCCAAGAGGCTCGCCGGCAGTTCTTC.

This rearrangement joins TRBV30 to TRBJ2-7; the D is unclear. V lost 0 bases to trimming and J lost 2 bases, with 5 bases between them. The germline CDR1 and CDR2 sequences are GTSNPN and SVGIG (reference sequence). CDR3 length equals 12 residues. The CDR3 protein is CAWSVGPYEQYF. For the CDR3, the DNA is TGTGCCTGGAGTGTAGGACCCTACGAGCAGTACTTC.

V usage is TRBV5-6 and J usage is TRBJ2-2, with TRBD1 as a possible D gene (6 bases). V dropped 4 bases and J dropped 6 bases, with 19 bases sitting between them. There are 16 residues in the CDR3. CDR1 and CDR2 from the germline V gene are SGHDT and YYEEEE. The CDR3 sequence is CASSLPDRWSAGELFF. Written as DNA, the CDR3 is TGTGCCAGCAGCCTACCAGACAGGTGGTCTGCCGGGGAGCTGTTTTTT.

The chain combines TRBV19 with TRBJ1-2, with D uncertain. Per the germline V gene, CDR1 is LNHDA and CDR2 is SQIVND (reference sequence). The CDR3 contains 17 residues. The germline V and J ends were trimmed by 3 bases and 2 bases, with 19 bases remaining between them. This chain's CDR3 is CASSISSLGGSNYGYTF. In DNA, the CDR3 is TGTGCCAGTAGTATTAGCTCCCTAGGAGGTTCCAACTATGGCTACACCTTC.

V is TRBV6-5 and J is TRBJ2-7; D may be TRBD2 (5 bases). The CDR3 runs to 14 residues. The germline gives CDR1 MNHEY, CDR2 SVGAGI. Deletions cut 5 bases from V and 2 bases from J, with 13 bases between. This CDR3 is CASSRSGLTYEQYF. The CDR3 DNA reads TGTGCCAGCAGTCGGAGCGGCCTAACCTACGAGCAGTACTTC.

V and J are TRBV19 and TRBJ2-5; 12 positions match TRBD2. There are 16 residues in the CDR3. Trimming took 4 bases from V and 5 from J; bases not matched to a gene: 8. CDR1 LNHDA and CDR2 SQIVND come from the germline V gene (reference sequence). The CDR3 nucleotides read TGTGCCAGTAGTACCGGCACTAGCGGGAGGTTGGAGACCCAGTACTTC. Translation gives CASSTGTSGRLETQYF.